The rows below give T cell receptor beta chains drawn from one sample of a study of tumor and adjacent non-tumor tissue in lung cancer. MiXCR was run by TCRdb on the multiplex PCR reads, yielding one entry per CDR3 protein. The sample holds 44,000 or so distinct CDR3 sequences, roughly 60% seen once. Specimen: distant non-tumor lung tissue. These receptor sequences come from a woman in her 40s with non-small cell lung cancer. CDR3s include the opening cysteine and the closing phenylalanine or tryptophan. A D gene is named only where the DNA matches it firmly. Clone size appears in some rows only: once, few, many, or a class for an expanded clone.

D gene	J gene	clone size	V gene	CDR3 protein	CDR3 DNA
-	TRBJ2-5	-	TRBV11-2	CASNLEAGSGIGETQYF	TGTGCCAGCAACTTAGAGGCAGGGTCCGGGATCGGAGAGACCCAGTACTTC
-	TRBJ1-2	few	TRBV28	CASSFARGDYGYTF	TGTGCCAGCAGTTTTGCTAGGGGCGACTATGGCTACACCTTC
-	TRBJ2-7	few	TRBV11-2	CASSFGPAKERYF	TGTGCCAGCAGCTTTGGTCCTGCGAAGGAGCGGTACTTC
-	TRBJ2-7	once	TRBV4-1	CVGSQGARAYEQYF	TGCGTCGGCAGCCAAGGTGCTAGAGCCTACGAGCAGTACTTC
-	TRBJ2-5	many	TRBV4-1	CASSQVRGKETQYF	TGCGCCAGCAGCCAAGTGAGAGGGAAGGAGACCCAGTACTTC
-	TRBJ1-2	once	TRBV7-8	CASSLTLQGSYGYTF	TGTGCCAGCAGCTTAACTTTGCAGGGATCCTATGGCTACACGTTC
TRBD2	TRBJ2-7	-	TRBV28	CASSPGGLVSSYEHYF	TGTGCCAGCAGTCCGGGGGGACTGGTTAGCTCCTACGAGCACTACTTC
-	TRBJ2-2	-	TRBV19	CASQKAGDTGELFF	TGTGCCAGTCAAAAGGCTGGGGACACCGGGGAGCTGTTTTTT
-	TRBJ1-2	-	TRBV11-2	CASSLHQGPYGYTF	TGTGCCAGCAGTTTGCATCAGGGGCCCTATGGCTACACCTTC
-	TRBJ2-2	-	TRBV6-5	CASSRRRTVNTGELFF	TGTGCCAGCAGCCGCAGACGGACAGTGAACACCGGGGAGCTGTTTTTT
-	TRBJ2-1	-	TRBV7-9	CASLVGAQSEQFF	TGTGCCAGCTTAGTGGGAGCCCAAAGTGAGCAGTTCTTC
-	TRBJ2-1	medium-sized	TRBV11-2	CASSFRVYNEQFF	TGTGCCAGCAGCTTTAGGGTCTACAATGAGCAGTTCTTC
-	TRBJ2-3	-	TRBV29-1	CSVGVTRTDTQYF	TGCAGCGTTGGAGTTACGAGGACAGATACGCAGTATTTT
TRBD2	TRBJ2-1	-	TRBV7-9	CASKVHRRDYDRFYNEQFF	TGTGCCAGCAAAGTTCATCGCCGGGACTACGATCGATTCTACAATGAGCAGTTCTTC
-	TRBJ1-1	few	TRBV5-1	CASSLGHAGNTEAFF	TGCGCCAGCAGCTTAGGCCACGCCGGGAACACTGAAGCTTTCTTT
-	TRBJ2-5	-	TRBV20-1	CSANGDMAGWETQYF	TGCAGTGCTAATGGCGATATGGCAGGGTGGGAGACCCAGTACTTC
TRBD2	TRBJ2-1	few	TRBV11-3	CASSDPGLAANNDQFF	TGTGCCAGCAGCGATCCGGGACTAGCAGCCAATAATGACCAGTTCTTC
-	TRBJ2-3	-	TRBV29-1	CSVRPMERTDTQYF	TGCAGCGTGCGACCCATGGAACGGACAGATACGCAGTATTTT
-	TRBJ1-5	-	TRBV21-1	CTSSKERRSSNQPQHF	TGTACCAGCAGCAAAGAGCGACGGAGCAGCAATCAGCCCCAGCATTTT
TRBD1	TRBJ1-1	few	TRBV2	CASQPDRGRDTEAFF	TGTGCCAGTCAACCGGACAGGGGGCGGGACACTGAAGCTTTCTTT
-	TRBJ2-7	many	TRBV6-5	CASSYSRGRPYEQYF	TGTGCCAGCAGTTACTCCCGTGGCAGGCCATACGAGCAGTACTTC
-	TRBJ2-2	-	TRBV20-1	CSARKDTWELFF	TGTAGTGCTAGAAAGGACACCTGGGAGCTGTTTTTT
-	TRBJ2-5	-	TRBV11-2	CANSLVGRRAQETRYF	TGCGCCAACAGCTTAGTTGGGCGGAGGGCCCAAGAGACCCGGTACTTC
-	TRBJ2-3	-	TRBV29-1	CSVVPTGRTDTQYF	TGCAGCGTTGTCCCAACGGGTCGCACAGATACGCAGTATTTT
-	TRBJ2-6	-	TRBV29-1	CSVESAGSGANVLIF	TGCAGCGTTGAATCCGCGGGCTCTGGGGCCAACGTCCTGATTTTC
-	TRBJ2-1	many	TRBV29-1	CSVRGQGYNEQFF	TGCAGCGTAAGGGGTCAAGGCTACAATGAGCAGTTCTTC
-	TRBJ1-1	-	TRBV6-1	CASSEKGGSGTVAFF	TGTGCCAGTAGTGAAAAGGGTGGTTCGGGAACTGTAGCTTTCTTT
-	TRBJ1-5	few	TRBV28	CASSSPAGMGYSNQPQHF	TGTGCCAGCAGTTCTCCGGCAGGGATGGGGTATAGCAATCAGCCCCAGCATTTT
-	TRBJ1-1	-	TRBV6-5	CASSSLVRYTEASF	TGTGCCAGCAGCAGCCTGGTACGGTACACTGAAGCTTCCTTT
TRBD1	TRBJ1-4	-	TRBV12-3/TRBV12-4	CASSSLDRRGKLLF	TGTGCCAGCAGTTCGCTGGACAGGAGGGGAAAACTGCTTTTT
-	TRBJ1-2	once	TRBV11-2	CARSLPQVAYGYTF	TGTGCCAGGAGTTTGCCTCAGGTGGCCTATGGCTACACCTTC
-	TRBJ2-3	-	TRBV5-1	CTSRASVLTTDTQYF	TGCACCAGCAGGGCTAGCGTATTAACGACAGATACGCAGTATTTT
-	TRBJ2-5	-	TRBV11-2	CPSNQQETQYF	TGTCCCAGTAACCAGCAAGAGACCCAATACTTC
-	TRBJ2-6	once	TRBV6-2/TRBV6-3	CASMTNREAGANVLTF	TGTGCCAGCATGACGAACAGGGAGGCTGGGGCCAACGTCCTGACTTTC
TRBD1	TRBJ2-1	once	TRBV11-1	CASSFLRGQLFF	TGTGCCAGCAGCTTCCTTAGGGGACAGCTGTTCTTC
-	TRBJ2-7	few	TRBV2	CASSRTDEQYF	TGTGCCAGCAGCCGGACAGACGAGCAGTACTTC
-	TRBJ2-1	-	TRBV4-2	CASSEDLVDQFF	TGTGCCAGCAGCGAAGATCTCGTCGATCAGTTCTTC
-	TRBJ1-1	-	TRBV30	CAWGMGNLPAFF	TGTGCCTGGGGAATGGGGAACCTACCGGCTTTCTTT
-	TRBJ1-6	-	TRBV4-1	CASNLRQGGVGDSPLHF	TGCGCCAGCAACCTGCGCCAGGGCGGGGTTGGTGATTCACCCCTCCACTTT
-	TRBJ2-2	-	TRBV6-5	CASGRDGTIGELFF	TGTGCCAGCGGCCGTGACGGCACCATCGGGGAACTGTTTTTT
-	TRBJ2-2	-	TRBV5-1	CATNGGLVWATNTGELFF	TGCGCCACCAACGGCGGGCTAGTGTGGGCCACGAACACCGGGGAGCTGTTTTTT
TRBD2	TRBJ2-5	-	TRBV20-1	CSVSAGVQETQYF	TGCAGTGTATCAGCGGGGGTACAAGAGACCCAGTACTTC
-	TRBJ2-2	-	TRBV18	CASSPTVEADTGEPFF	TGTGCCAGCTCACCAACAGTGGAAGCCGACACCGGGGAGCCGTTTTTT
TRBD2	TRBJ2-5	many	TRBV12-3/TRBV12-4	CASSQTSGGVGETQYF	TGTGCCAGCAGCCAGACTAGCGGGGGGGTTGGGGAGACCCAGTACTTC
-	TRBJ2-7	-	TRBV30	CAWSGQLYEQYF	TGTGCCTGGAGTGGTCAGCTCTACGAGCAGTACTTC
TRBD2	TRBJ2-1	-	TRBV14	CASSQGGGAGVYNEQSF	TGTGCCAGCAGCCAAGGGGGAGGAGCGGGAGTCTACAATGAACAGTCCTTC